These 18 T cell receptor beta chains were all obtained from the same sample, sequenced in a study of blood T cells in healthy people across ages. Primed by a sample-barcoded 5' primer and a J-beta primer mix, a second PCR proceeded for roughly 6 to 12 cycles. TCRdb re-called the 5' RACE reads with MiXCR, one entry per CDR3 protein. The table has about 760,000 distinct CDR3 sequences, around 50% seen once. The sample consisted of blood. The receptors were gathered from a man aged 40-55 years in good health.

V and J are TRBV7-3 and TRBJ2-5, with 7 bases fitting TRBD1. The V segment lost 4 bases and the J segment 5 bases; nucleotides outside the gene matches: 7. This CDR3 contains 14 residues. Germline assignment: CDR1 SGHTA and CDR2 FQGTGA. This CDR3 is CASSSLGGPETQYF. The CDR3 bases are TGTGCCAGCAGCTCCTTAGGGGGCCCCGAGACCCAGTACTTC.

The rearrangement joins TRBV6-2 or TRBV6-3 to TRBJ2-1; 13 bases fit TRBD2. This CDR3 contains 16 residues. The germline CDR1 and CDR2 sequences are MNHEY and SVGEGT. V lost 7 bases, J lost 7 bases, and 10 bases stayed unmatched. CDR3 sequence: CASTLGLAGALNEQFF. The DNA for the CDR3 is TGTGCCAGCACCCTAGGACTAGCGGGAGCTCTGAATGAGCAGTTCTTC.

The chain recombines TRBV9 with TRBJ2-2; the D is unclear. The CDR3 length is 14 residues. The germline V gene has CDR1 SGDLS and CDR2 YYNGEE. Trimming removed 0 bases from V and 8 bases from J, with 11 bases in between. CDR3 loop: CASSVVPCRGELFF. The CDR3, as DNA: TGTGCCAGCAGCGTAGTGCCGTGTCGGGGGGAGCTGTTTTTT. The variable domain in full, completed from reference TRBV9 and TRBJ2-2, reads DSGVTQTPKHLITATGQRVTLRCSPRSGDLSVYWYQQSLDQGLQFLIQYYNGEERAKGNILERFSAQQFPDLHSELNLSSLELGDSALYFCASSVVPCRGELFFGEGSRLTVL.

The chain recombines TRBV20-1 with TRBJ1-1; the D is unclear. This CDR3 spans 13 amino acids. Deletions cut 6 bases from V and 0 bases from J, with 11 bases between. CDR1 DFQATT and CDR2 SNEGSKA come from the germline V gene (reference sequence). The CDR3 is CSAADGMNTEAFF. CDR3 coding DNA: TGCAGTGCAGCGGACGGCATGAACACTGAAGCTTTCTTT.

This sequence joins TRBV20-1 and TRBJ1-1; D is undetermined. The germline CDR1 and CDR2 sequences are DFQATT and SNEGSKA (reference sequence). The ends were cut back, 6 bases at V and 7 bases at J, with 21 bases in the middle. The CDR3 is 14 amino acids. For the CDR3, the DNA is TGCAGTGCCGTTCCCAGAGTCGCCGGGATTGAAGCTTTCTTT. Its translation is CSAVPRVAGIEAFF.

CDR3 DNA: TGCAGCGTTGGTCCCGACTCCTACGAGCAGTACTTC. It is translated as CSVGPDSYEQYF. V usage is TRBV29-1 and J usage is TRBJ2-7; D is unresolved. Germline CDR1 reads SQVTM; CDR2 reads ANQGSEA. The CDR3 is 12 amino acids. V was cut by 4 bases and J by 0 bases, with 7 bases left in between.

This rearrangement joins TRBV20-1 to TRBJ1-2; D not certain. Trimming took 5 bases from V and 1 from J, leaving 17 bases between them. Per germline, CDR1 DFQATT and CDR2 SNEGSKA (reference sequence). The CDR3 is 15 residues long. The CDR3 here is CSAWYETLLNYGYTF. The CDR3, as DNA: TGCAGTGCTTGGTACGAGACACTTCTTAACTATGGCTACACCTTC.

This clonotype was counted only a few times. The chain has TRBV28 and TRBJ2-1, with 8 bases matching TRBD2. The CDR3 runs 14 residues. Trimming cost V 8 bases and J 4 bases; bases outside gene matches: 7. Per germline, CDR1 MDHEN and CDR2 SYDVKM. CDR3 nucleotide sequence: TGTGCCAGCGGGTCGGGAGGGCCTTACAATGAGCAGTTCTTC. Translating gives CASGSGGPYNEQFF.

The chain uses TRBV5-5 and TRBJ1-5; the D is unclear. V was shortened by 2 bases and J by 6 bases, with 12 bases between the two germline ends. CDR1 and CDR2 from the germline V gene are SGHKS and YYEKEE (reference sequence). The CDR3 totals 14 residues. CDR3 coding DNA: TGTGCCAGCAGCTTTGGGAGCTTCGGTCAGCCCCAGCATTTT. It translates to CASSFGSFGQPQHF.

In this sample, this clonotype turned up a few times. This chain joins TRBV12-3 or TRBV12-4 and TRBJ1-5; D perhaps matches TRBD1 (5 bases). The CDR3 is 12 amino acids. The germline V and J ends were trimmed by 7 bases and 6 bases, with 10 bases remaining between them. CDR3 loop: CASTRASQPQHF. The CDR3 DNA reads TGTGCCAGCACCAGGGCAAGTCAGCCCCAGCATTTT.

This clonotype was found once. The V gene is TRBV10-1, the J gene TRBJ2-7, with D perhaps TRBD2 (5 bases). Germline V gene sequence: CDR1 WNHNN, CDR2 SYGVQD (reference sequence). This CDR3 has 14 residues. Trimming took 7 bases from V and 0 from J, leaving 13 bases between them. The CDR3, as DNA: TGCGCCAGCACCGTGACTATGAGCTCCTACGAGCAGTACTTC. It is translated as CASTVTMSSYEQYF.

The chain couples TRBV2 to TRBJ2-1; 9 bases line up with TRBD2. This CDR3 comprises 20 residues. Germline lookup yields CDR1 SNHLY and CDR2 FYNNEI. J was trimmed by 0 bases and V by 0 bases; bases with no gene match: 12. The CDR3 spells CASSEAPSGVLISSYNEQFF. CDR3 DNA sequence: TGTGCCAGCAGTGAAGCGCCTAGCGGGGTACTTATTAGCTCCTACAATGAGCAGTTCTTC.

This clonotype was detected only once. The CDR3 DNA follows: TGTGCCAGCAATGCCAGGGGTAGCACCGGGGAGCTGTTTTTT. Its translation is CASNARGSTGELFF. The J gene is TRBJ2-2, the V gene TRBV6-6, with D maybe TRBD1 (6 bases). The germline V gene encodes CDR1 MNHNY and CDR2 SVGAGI (reference sequence). The CDR3 is 14 residues long. V lost 7 bases to trimming and J lost 4 bases, with 13 bases between them.

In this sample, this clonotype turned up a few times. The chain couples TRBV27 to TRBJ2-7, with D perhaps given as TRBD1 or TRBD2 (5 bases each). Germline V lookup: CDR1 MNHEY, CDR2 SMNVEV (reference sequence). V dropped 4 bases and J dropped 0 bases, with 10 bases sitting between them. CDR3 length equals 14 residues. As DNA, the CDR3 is TGTGCCAGCAGTTCGGAGAGGGGCTCCTACGAGCAGTACTTC. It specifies CASSSERGSYEQYF.

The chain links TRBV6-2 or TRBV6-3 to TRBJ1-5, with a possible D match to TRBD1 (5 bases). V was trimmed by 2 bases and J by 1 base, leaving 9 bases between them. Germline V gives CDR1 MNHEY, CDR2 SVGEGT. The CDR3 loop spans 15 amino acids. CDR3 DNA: TGTGCCAGCAGTTACGGTGGGGCGAGCAATCAGCCCCAGCATTTT. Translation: CASSYGGASNQPQHF.

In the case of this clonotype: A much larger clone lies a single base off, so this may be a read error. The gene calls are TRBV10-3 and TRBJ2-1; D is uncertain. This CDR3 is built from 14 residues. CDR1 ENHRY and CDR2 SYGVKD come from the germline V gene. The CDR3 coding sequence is TGTGCCATCAGTGAAGAAGCAACTACCTACGAGCAGTCCTTC. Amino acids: CAISEEATTYEQSF.

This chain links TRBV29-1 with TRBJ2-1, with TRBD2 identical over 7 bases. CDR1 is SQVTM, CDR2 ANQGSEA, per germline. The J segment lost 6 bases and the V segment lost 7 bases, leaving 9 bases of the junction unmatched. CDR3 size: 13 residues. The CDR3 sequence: CSAEFGGINEQFF. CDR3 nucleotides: TGCAGCGCCGAATTCGGGGGGATCAATGAGCAGTTCTTC.

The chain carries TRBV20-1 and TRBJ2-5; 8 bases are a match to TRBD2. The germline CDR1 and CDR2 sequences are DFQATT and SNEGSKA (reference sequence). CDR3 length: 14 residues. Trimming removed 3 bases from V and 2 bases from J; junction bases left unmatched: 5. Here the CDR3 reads CSASGGAGQETQYF. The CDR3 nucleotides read TGCAGTGCTAGCGGGGGGGCAGGGCAAGAGACCCAGTACTTC.